These 7 T cell receptor beta chains share one sample of origin, sequenced in a study of shared clonotypes between healthy human individuals. TCRdb's copy holds only in-frame clones and misses some; the assay was immunoSEQ multiplex PCR. This sample has nearly 500,000 clones, with around 78% found just once. Sequenced: PBMCs. All receptors derive from a woman between 40 and 55 years old in good health. Some clones in this sample may be carry-over from other donors' samples.

This chain uses TRBV4-1 with TRBJ2-1, with a weak D call TRBD1 (6 bases). Germline V CDR1 and CDR2: MGHRA, YSYEKL. Trimming cost V 1 base and J 4 bases, with 14 bases left between them. This CDR3 is built from 16 residues. CDR3 residues: CASSQGQVNVYNEQFF. As DNA, the CDR3 is TGCGCCAGCAGCCAAGGACAGGTCAATGTTTACAATGAGCAGTTCTTC.

This clone was seen just once. V usage is TRBV5-6 and J usage is TRBJ2-7, with D tentatively TRBD1 or TRBD2 (5 bases each). The CDR3 has 12 residues. V gave up 5 bases and J gave up 3 bases, with 9 bases separating them. CDR1 SGHDT and CDR2 YYEEEE come from the germline V gene. The CDR3 sequence is CASSSGRYEQYF. The DNA of the CDR3 is TGTGCCAGCAGTTCGGGACGCTACGAGCAGTACTTC.

The chain joins TRBV7-8 to TRBJ1-4; no clear D gene. The CDR3 length is 16 residues. The germline gives CDR1 SGHVS, CDR2 FQNEAQ. V shed 1 base and J shed 2 bases, with 11 bases lying between them. The CDR3 nucleotides read TGTGCCAGCAGCTTAGGTAGCGGTCGGACTAATGAAAAACTGTTTTTT. This translates into CASSLGSGRTNEKLFF.

The V gene is TRBV28, the J gene TRBJ1-2; the match to TRBD1 covers 9 bases. Germline CDR1 is MDHEN and CDR2 is SYDVKM. CDR3 length equals 15 residues. Trimming at V came to 7 bases and at J to 5 bases, leaving 11 bases not matched to a gene. In DNA form, the CDR3 reads TGTGCCAGCACTACAACCCCGGGACAGGGTTATGGCTACACCTTC. This sequence encodes CASTTTPGQGYGYTF.

The rearrangement uses TRBV11-2 and TRBJ2-1; D may correspond to TRBD1 or TRBD2 (5 bases each). Trimming removed 2 bases at V and 0 bases at J, with 20 bases between. The CDR3 is 19 amino acids. From germline, CDR1 is SGHAT and CDR2 FQNNGV. Here the CDR3 DNA reads TGTGCCAGCAGCTTAACGACTTCGGTGGGACCCGACTCCTACAATGAGCAGTTCTTC. Its protein product is CASSLTTSVGPDSYNEQFF.

The chain uses TRBV13 and TRBJ2-5; perhaps TRBD2 as D (5 bases). The CDR3 has 17 residues. Trimming left V 3 bases short and J 5 bases short, with 22 bases between. Germline V CDR1 and CDR2: PRHDT, FYEKMQ (reference sequence). CDR3 in amino acids: CASSFGRQRFITETQYF. In DNA form, the CDR3 reads TGTGCCAGCAGCTTTGGTCGGCAGCGGTTCATCACGGAGACCCAGTACTTC.

This chain connects TRBV5-5 to TRBJ2-2; TRBD1 is a possible D gene (6 bases). V gave up 4 bases and J gave up 4 bases, with 14 bases separating them. The CDR3 has 15 amino acids. Germline CDR1 and CDR2: SGHKS and YYEKEE (reference sequence). In nucleotides, the CDR3 is TGTGCCAGCAGCACACAGGGAAGAATCACCGGGGAGCTGTTTTTT. Its protein product is CASSTQGRITGELFF.